This note documents a single T cell receptor (beta chain) sequence. Antigen specificity is unknown. This sample stems from a study of cytomegalovirus exposure and HLA in healthy donors. Background on the study: Prior work identified under 130 million unique TCR beta sequences in around 170 million T cells. Study findings and constraints: Some V segments, TRBV6-2 and TRBV6-3 among them, were indistinguishable and were therefore excluded. In a later analysis, at a false discovery rate of 0.05, approximately 16,000 TCR beta sequences matched HLA alleles.

PCR employed 60 Vbeta and 13 Jbeta primers. Using immunoSEQ multiplex PCR, the repertoire was profiled, and TCRdb retains in-frame clones only, with some absent. The repertoire includes roughly 290,000 clones, approximately 90% of them detected once, and more than 2% sits in the top ten. Germline V gives CDR1 SEHNR, CDR2 FQNEAQ (reference sequence). The CDR3 is 16 residues long. Germline trimming cut 5 bases from V and 3 bases from J; bases unmatched to any gene: 12. The receptor's source is a woman aged 18 to 35 in good health and CMV-seronegative. Source material: PBMCs. J is TRBJ1-1 and V is TRBV7-9; 7 bases map to TRBD1. The CDR3 coding sequence is TGTGCCAGCAGCAAAGATCCAGGGGGGATACACACTGAAGCTTTCTTT. This sequence encodes CASSKDPGGIHTEAFF.